This T cell receptor beta chain was observed in a study of blood T cell repertoires in COVID-19. In the study's own analysis: Nucleated cell counts were estimated from reference gene primer amplification. TCRdb's copy holds only in-frame clones and misses some; the assay was immunoSEQ multiplex PCR. V, J and clone size derive from that table, while D and trimming were established from the DNA sequence. The data hold approximately 89,000 clones, with more than 70% observed a single time. This CDR3 comprises 16 residues. Per germline, CDR1 SNHLY and CDR2 FYNNEI. The J segment lost 5 bases and the V segment lost 6 bases, leaving 7 bases of the junction unmatched.

This sequence originates from a man aged 70 or older with acute or convalescent COVID-19. Sequencing was done on a sample of peripheral blood. This chain connects TRBV2 to TRBJ2-3; TRBD2 matches at 14 bases. CDR3 DNA sequence: TGTGCCAGCAGCCGTTCGGGACTAGCGGGAGTAGATACGCAGTATTTT. Residues: CASSRSGLAGVDTQYF.